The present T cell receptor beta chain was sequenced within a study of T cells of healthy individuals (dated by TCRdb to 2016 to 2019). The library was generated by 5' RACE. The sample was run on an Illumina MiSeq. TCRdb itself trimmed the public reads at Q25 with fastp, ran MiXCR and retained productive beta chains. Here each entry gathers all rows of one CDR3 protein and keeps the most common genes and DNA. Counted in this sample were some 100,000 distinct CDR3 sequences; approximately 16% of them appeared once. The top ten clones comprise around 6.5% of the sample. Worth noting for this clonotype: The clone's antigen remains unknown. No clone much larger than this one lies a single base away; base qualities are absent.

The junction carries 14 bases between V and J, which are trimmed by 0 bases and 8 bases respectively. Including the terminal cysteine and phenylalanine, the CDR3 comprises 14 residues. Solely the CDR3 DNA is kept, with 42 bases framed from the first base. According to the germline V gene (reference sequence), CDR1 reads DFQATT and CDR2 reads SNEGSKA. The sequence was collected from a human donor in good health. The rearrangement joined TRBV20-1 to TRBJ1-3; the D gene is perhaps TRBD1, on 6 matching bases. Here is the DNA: TGCAGTGCTAGAGATCTTGTGGAGGGGGACACCATATATTTT. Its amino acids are CSARDLVEGDTIYF.